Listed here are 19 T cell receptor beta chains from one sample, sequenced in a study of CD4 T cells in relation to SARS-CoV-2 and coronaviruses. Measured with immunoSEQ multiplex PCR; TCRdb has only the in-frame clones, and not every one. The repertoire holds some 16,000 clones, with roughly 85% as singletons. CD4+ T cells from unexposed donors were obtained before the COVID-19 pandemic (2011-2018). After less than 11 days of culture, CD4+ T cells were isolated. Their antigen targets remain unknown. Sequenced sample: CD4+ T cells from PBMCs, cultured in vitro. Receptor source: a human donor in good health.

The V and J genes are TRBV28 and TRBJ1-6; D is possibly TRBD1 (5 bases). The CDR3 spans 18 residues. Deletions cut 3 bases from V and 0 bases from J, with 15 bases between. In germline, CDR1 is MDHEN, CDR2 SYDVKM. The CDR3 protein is CASSLGQAGSSYNSPLHF. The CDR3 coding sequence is TGTGCCAGCAGTTTGGGCCAAGCAGGGAGCTCCTATAATTCACCCCTCCACTTT.

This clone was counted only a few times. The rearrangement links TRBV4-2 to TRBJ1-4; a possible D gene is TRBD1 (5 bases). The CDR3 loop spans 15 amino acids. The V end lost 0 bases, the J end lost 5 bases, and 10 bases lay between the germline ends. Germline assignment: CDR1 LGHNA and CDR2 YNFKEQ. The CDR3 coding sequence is TGTGCCAGCAGCCAAGATGGGGGGGACAATGAAAAACTGTTTTTT. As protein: CASSQDGGDNEKLFF.

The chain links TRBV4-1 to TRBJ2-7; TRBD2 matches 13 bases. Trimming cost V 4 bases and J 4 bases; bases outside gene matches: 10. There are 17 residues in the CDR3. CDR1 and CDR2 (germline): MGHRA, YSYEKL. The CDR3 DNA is TGCGCCAGCAGCCTTTTTCCATGGACTAGCGGGAGTTACGAGCAGTACTTC. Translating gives CASSLFPWTSGSYEQYF.

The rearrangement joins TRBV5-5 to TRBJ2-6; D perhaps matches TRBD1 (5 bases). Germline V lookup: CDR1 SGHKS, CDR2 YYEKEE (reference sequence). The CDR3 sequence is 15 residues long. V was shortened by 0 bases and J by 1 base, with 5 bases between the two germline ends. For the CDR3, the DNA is TGTGCCAGCAGCTTGGACAGGTCTGGGGCCAACGTCCTGACTTTC. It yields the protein CASSLDRSGANVLTF.

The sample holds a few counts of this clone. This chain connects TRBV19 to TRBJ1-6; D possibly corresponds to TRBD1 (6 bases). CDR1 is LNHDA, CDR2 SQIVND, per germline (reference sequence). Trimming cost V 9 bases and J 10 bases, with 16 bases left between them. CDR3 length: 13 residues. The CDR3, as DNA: TGTGCCAGCACCGGGACATCGGTATCACCCCTCCACTTT. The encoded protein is CASTGTSVSPLHF.

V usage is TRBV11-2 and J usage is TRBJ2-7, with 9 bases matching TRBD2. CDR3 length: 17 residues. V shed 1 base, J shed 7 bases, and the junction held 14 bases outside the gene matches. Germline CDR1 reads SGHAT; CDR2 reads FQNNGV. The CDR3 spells CASSLVRGGREGWEQYF. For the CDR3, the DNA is TGTGCCAGCAGCTTAGTCCGTGGCGGGAGGGAGGGATGGGAGCAGTACTTC. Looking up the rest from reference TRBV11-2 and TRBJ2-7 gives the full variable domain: EAGVAQSPRYKIIEKRQSVAFWCNPISGHATLYWYQQILGQGPKLLIQFQNNGVVDDSQLPKDRFSAERLKGVDSTLKIQPAKLEDSAVYLCASSLVRGGREGWEQYFGPGTRLTVT.

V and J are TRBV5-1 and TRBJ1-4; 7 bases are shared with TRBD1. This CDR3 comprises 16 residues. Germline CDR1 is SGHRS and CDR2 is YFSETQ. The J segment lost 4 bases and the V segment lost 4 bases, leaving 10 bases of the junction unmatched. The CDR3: CASSVTGFVSNEKLFF. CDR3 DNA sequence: TGCGCCAGCAGCGTGACAGGGTTCGTCAGTAATGAAAAACTGTTTTTT.

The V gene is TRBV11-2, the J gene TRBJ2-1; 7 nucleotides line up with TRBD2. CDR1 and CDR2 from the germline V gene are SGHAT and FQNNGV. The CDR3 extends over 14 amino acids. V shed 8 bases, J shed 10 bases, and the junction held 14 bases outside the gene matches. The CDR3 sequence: CASGVVAGDREQFF. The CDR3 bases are TGTGCCAGCGGGGTCGTGGCGGGAGATAGGGAGCAGTTCTTC.

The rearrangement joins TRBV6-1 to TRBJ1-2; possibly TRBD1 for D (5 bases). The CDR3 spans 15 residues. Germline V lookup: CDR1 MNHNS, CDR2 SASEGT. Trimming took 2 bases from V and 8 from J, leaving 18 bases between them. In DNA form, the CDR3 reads TGTGCCAGCAGTGAATCCCTATGGGGCCCCGGGGGCTACACCTTC. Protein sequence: CASSESLWGPGGYTF.

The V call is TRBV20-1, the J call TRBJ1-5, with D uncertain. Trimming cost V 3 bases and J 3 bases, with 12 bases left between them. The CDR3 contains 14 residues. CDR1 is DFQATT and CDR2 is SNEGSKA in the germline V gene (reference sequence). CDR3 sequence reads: CSASGVGSNQPQHF. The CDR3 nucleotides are TGCAGTGCTAGTGGTGTGGGGTCCAATCAGCCCCAGCATTTT.

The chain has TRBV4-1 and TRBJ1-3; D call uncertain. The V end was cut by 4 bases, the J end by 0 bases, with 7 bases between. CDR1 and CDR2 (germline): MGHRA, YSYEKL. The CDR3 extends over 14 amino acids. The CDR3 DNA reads TGCGCCAGCAGCCTAGGTTTCTCTGGAAACACCATATATTTT. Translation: CASSLGFSGNTIYF.

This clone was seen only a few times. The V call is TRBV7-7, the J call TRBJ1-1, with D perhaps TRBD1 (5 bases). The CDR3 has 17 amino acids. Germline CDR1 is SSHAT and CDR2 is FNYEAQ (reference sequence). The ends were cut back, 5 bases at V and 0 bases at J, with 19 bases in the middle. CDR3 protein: CASSRRGLGPVNTEAFF. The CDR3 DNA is TGTGCCAGCAGCCGGCGGGGACTTGGGCCTGTGAACACTGAAGCTTTCTTT.

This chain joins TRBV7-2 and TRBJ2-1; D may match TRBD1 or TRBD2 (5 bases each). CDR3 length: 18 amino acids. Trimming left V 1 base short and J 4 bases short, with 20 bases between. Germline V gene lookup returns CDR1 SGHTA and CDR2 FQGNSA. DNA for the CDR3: TGTGCCAGCAGCTTAGTTTTTAGGAGAGGGACGCCATACAATGAGCAGTTCTTC. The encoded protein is CASSLVFRRGTPYNEQFF.

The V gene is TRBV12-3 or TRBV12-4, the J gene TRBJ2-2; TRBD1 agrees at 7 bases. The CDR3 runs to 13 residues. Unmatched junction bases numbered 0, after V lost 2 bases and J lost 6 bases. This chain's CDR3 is CASSLQGAGELFF. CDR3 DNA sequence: TGTGCCAGCAGTTTACAGGGGGCCGGGGAGCTGTTTTTT.

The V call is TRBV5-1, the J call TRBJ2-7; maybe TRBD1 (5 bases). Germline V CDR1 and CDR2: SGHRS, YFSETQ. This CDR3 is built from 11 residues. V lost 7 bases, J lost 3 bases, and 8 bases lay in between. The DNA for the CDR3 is TGCGCCAGCCAAGGGGACTACGAGCAGTACTTC. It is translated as CASQGDYEQYF.

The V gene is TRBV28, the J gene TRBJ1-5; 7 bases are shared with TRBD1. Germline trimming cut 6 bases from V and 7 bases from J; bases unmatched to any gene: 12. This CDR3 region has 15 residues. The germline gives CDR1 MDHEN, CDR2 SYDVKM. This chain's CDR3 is CASRPSGGTGQPQHF. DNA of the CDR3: TGTGCCAGCAGACCCTCAGGGGGGACGGGACAGCCCCAGCATTTT.

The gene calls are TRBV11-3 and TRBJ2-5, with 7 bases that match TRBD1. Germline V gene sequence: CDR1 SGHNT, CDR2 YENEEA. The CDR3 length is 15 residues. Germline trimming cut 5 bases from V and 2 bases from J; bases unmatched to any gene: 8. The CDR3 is CASSLPRTGQETQYF. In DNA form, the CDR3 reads TGTGCCAGCAGCCTCCCTCGGACAGGTCAAGAGACCCAGTACTTC.

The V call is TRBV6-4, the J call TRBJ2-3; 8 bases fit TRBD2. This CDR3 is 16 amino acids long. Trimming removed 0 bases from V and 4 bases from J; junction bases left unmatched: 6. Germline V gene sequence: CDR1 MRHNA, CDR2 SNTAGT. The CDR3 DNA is TGTGCCAGCAGTGACTCCGGGAGCGGGAGACCAGATACGCAGTATTTT. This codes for CASSDSGSGRPDTQYF.

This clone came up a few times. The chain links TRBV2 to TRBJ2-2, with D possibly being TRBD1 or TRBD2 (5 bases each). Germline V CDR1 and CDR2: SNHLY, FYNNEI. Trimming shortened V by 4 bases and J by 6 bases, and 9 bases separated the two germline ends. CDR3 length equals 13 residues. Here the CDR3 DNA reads TGTGCCAGCAGTGGCAGAGGGGCCGGGGAGCTGTTTTTT. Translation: CASSGRGAGELFF. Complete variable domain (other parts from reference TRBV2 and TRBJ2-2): EPEVTQTPSHQVTQMGQEVILRCVPISNHLYFYWYRQILGQKVEFLVSFYNNEISEKSEIFDDQFSVERPDGSNFTLKIRSTKLEDSAMYFCASSGRGAGELFFGEGSRLTVL.